This T cell receptor beta chain came from a study of T cell changes during pregnancy in multiple sclerosis. This clone was counted once. Method: immunoSEQ multiplex PCR; TCRdb's copy keeps in-frame clones and lacks some. The repertoire holds 79,000 or so clones, with around 94% as singletons. Germline V CDR1 and CDR2: SNHLY, FYNNEI. CDR3 length: 13 amino acids. J was trimmed by 5 bases and V by 8 bases; bases with no gene match: 3. The rearrangement links TRBV2 to TRBJ1-4, with TRBD1 matching over 9 bases. Sequencing was performed on CD4+ T cells from peripheral blood mononuclear cells, taken before pregnancy. This TCR was sampled from a female donor with multiple sclerosis, enrolled in a pregnancy study. CDR3 sequence reads: CASRDRENEKLFF. CDR3 DNA sequence: TGTGCCAGCCGGGACAGGGAGAATGAAAAACTGTTTTTT.